One sample yielded the 26 T cell receptor beta chains listed below, sequenced in a study of T-cell reconstitution after alpha-beta-depleted transplantation in children (dated by TCRdb to 2016 to 2017). Library preparation was by PCR. These reads were obtained on an Illumina HiSeq 2500. To normalize quantification of the TCRbeta repertoire, the TCR libraries were built with molecular barcoding that relied on unique molecular identifiers. The public reads were quality trimmed at Q25 with fastp and then assembled into clones with MiXCR by TCRdb, keeping productive beta chains. CDR3 protein duplicates are merged, each entry listing the most common genes and DNA. The sample profile shows hundreds of thousands of distinct CDR3 sequences; roughly a tenth of them were found once. The ten largest clones represent roughly 2% of the sample. The sample's treatment or condition label is to be understood as: allogeneic hematopoietic cell transplantation with graft depleted of TCRalphabeta T cells and CD19 B cells.

Sequenced here: PBMCs, sampled before TCRalphabeta/CD19-depleted stem cell transplant. The source is a child younger than 10 with inherited bone marrow failure, due to receive a stem cell transplant.

This clonotype was observed at least ten times. The chain couples TRBV6-5 to TRBJ2-7, with D possibly matching TRBD2 (5 bases). Trimming stripped 0 bases from V and 2 bases from J, with 11 bases between. The CDR3 has 15 amino acids. Looked up from germline, CDR1 is MNHEY and CDR2 is SVGAGI. CDR3 amino acids: CASSYSWDSAYEQYF. CDR3 nucleotide sequence: TGTGCCAGCAGTTACTCGTGGGATAGCGCCTACGAGCAGTACTTC.

This clonotype was detected only a few times. This sequence joins TRBV20-1 and TRBJ1-2, with 9 bases matching TRBD1. The CDR3 loop spans 12 amino acids. The germline gives CDR1 DFQATT, CDR2 SNEGSKA (reference sequence). The ends lost 5 bases at V and 8 bases at J; junction bases unmatched: 6. As DNA, the CDR3 is TGCAGTGCTCCCGACAGGGGGAAAGGCTACACCTTC. It encodes CSAPDRGKGYTF.

CDR3 nucleotide sequence: TGTGCCTGGAATATCGTCCGGGGGGCCGGGGAGCTGTTTTTT. Its translation is CAWNIVRGAGELFF. The V and J genes are TRBV30 and TRBJ2-2, with 7 bases lining up with TRBD2. CDR3 length: 14 amino acids. V gave up 4 bases and J gave up 6 bases; unmatched junction bases: 8. Looked up from germline, CDR1 is GTSNPN and CDR2 is SVGIG (reference sequence).

To note about this clonotype: It may be a read error: a sequence one base away is much more abundant. The chain links TRBV5-5 to TRBJ1-2, with 7 positions matching TRBD1. This CDR3 has 15 amino acids. Trimming removed 4 bases from V and 4 bases from J; junction bases left unmatched: 10. Germline CDR1 and CDR2: SGHKS and YYEKEE (reference sequence). Written as DNA, the CDR3 is TGTGCCAGCAGCGCCCCCGGACAGGTCTTCTATGGCTACACCTTC. Translation gives CASSAPGQVFYGYTF.

In this sample, this clonotype turned up many times. This chain connects TRBV5-1 to TRBJ2-6, with 7 positions matching TRBD1. CDR1 SGHRS and CDR2 YFSETQ come from the germline V gene. V lost 4 bases and J lost 1; bases outside the gene matches: 14. The CDR3 has 19 amino acids. The CDR3 DNA is TGCGCCAGCAGCCCGACCCAGACAGGGTACTCTTCTGGGGCCAACGTCCTGACTTTC. Its protein is CASSPTQTGYSSGANVLTF.

This clonotype was observed many times. The chain employs TRBV20-1 and TRBJ2-7; TRBD2 is a possible D gene (6 bases). Germline V gene data show CDR1 as DFQATT and CDR2 as SNEGSKA (reference sequence). V was shortened by 0 bases and J by 5 bases, with 17 bases between the two germline ends. CDR3 length: 15 residues. CDR3 bases: TGCAGTGCTAGAGACCCGGGCCTAGCGCGGGACGAGCAGTACTTC. It yields the protein CSARDPGLARDEQYF.

This clonotype appeared many times. CDR3 nucleotides: TGTGCCAGCAGTTATCTAGATACGACCGGGGAGCTGTTTTTT. Translating gives CASSYLDTTGELFF. This sequence joins TRBV27 and TRBJ2-2, with D unresolved. Germline loops: CDR1 MNHEY, CDR2 SMNVEV (reference sequence). V was cut by 4 bases and J by 5 bases, with 11 bases left in between. CDR3 length: 14 amino acids.

This chain connects TRBV12-3 or TRBV12-4 to TRBJ1-5; D is undetermined. This CDR3 contains 13 residues. V lost 7 bases to trimming and J lost 4 bases, with 11 bases between them. CDR3 sequence: CASTSGTNQPQHF. The CDR3 bases are TGTGCCAGCACCTCGGGCACTAATCAGCCCCAGCATTTT.

The chain uses TRBV20-1 and TRBJ2-2; 10 nucleotides match TRBD2. CDR3 length: 13 residues. The V gene's germline CDR1 is DFQATT and CDR2 SNEGSKA (reference sequence). The CDR3 region has the DNA TGCAGCCCCGGGACTAGCGTGACCGGGGAGCTGTTTTTT. Amino acids: CSPGTSVTGELFF.

This clonotype was counted at least ten times. The CDR3 region is CASSLFAGTGGGYTF. The DNA of the CDR3 is TGTGCCAGCAGCTTATTCGCTGGGACAGGGGGGGGCTACACCTTC. The chain is built from TRBV7-2 and TRBJ1-2; 11 bases map to TRBD1. The CDR3 is 15 amino acids. Germline V CDR1 and CDR2: SGHTA, FQGNSA. After removal of 2 bases from V and 8 bases from J, the junction contained 7 bases not matched to a gene.

This clonotype was found many times. The chain is built from TRBV27 and TRBJ1-1; 9 nucleotides line up with TRBD1. This CDR3 is built from 14 residues. Germline V gene data show CDR1 as MNHEY and CDR2 as SMNVEV (reference sequence). The junction had 6 bases not matched to a gene; V was cut back by 6 bases and J by 4 bases. The CDR3 nucleotides read TGTGCCAGCAGCCATTGGGACAGGGCCACTGAAGCTTTCTTT. Amino acid sequence: CASSHWDRATEAFF.

The CDR3 reads CSVEQGSYGYTF. The CDR3 bases are TGCAGCGTTGAACAGGGTAGCTATGGCTACACCTTC. The chain joins TRBV29-1 to TRBJ1-2; maybe TRBD1 (5 bases). Trimming removed 2 bases at V and 4 bases at J, with 8 bases between. Germline V gene data show CDR1 as SQVTM and CDR2 as ANQGSEA. The CDR3 spans 12 residues.

This clonotype was counted ten times or more. The genes are TRBV29-1 and TRBJ2-5; possibly TRBD2 for D (5 bases). The ends were cut back, 3 bases at V and 4 bases at J, with 12 bases in the middle. The V gene's germline CDR1 is SQVTM and CDR2 ANQGSEA. The CDR3 contains 13 residues. In DNA, the CDR3 is TGCAGCGTTGATAACCCAGGAGGAGAGACCCAGTACTTC. Protein product: CSVDNPGGETQYF.

The chain links TRBV4-3 to TRBJ2-3; D remains ambiguous. The germline V gene has CDR1 LGHNA and CDR2 YSLEER. V gave up 3 bases and J gave up 1 base, with 8 bases separating them. The length of the CDR3 is 14 residues. This chain's CDR3 is CASSQLIGTDTQYF. In DNA form, the CDR3 reads TGCGCCAGCAGCCAGCTTATCGGCACAGATACGCAGTATTTT.

About this clonotype itself: A much larger clonotype is one base distant, so this may be a read error. V and J are TRBV20-1 and TRBJ2-5; D assignment may be TRBD1 or TRBD2 (5 bases each). V was clipped by 1 base and J by 5 bases, with 14 bases between them. Germline V gene data show CDR1 as DFQATT and CDR2 as SNEGSKA (reference sequence). CDR3 length equals 14 residues. CDR3 protein: CSARVNYEGETQYF. CDR3 in DNA: TGCAGTGCTAGAGTGAACTATGAGGGGGAGACCCAGTACTTC.

This clonotype was counted between two and nine times. V is TRBV30 and J is TRBJ1-3; 9 positions match TRBD1. CDR1 is GTSNPN, CDR2 SVGIG, per germline (reference sequence). The CDR3 runs 15 residues. The J segment lost 4 bases and the V segment lost 1 base, leaving 5 bases of the junction unmatched. CDR3 sequence (DNA): TGTGCCTGGAGTGCCCTAGGGACAGGGGGAAACACCATATATTTT. Its protein product is CAWSALGTGGNTIYF.

This clonotype was counted a few times. The chain is built from TRBV28 and TRBJ1-3; D gene ambiguous. Germline CDR1 and CDR2: MDHEN and SYDVKM. This CDR3 spans 14 amino acids. Deletions cut 10 bases from V and 1 base from J, with 14 bases between. Here the CDR3 DNA reads TGTGCCATCAAAGCGGTTGTTTCTGGAAACACCATATATTTT. As protein: CAIKAVVSGNTIYF.

This clonotype came up many times. The CDR3 nucleotides are TGTGCCAGCAGTTACTCGGGCCTCAGCAATCAGCCCCAGCATTTT. Translation: CASSYSGLSNQPQHF. The chain recombines TRBV6-5 with TRBJ1-5; D is uncertain. This CDR3 has 15 amino acids. Trimming removed 0 bases from V and 1 base from J, with 7 bases in between. Germline V gene data show CDR1 as MNHEY and CDR2 as SVGAGI.

The gene calls are TRBV27 and TRBJ2-3; 11 positions agree with TRBD2. The junction had 15 bases not matched to a gene; V was cut back by 1 base and J by 3 bases. Germline lookup yields CDR1 MNHEY and CDR2 SMNVEV (reference sequence). The CDR3 extends over 20 amino acids. CDR3 in amino acids: CASSLFPGLAAPKSTDTQYF. The CDR3 region has the DNA TGTGCCAGCAGTTTATTCCCGGGACTAGCGGCACCAAAATCTACAGATACGCAGTATTTT.

This clonotype was recorded at least ten times. The chain couples TRBV21-1 to TRBJ2-7; the table's D call TRBD1 went unverified against the DNA. TRBV21-1 is reported as a pseudogene. CDR3 length: 16 amino acids. CDR3 in DNA: TGTGCCAGCAGCAAAAGGGAACAGGGGGCCACCTACGAGCAGTACTTC. It specifies CASSKREQGATYEQYF.

A few counts support this clonotype. The chain links TRBV29-1 to TRBJ2-1, with D perhaps matching TRBD2 (7 bases). Looked up from germline, CDR1 is SQVTM and CDR2 is ANQGSEA. The V end lost 7 bases, the J end lost 7 bases, and 23 bases lay between the germline ends. This CDR3 contains 15 residues. CDR3 in DNA: TGCAGCGCACTCTGGGGGGGGGCGCAGGAGAATGAGCAGTTCTTC. This sequence encodes CSALWGGAQENEQFF.

This clonotype was observed at least ten times. The chain couples TRBV13 to TRBJ2-1, with 10 bases matching TRBD2. The V gene's germline CDR1 is PRHDT and CDR2 FYEKMQ (reference sequence). V shed 5 bases and J 5 bases; nucleotides not matched to a gene: 6. The CDR3 covers 15 residues. DNA of the CDR3: TGTGCCAGCAGCCCGAGGACTAGCGGACACAATGAGCAGTTCTTC. This translates into CASSPRTSGHNEQFF.

The genes are TRBV4-1 and TRBJ2-5, with D unclear. V was trimmed by 2 bases and J by 0 bases, leaving 7 bases between them. Germline CDR1 MGHRA, CDR2 YSYEKL. The CDR3 totals 14 residues. CDR3 nucleotides: TGCGCCAGCAGCCAAACGGCGTACCAAGAGACCCAGTACTTC. Translated, it gives CASSQTAYQETQYF.

In its sample, this clonotype was seen many times. This sequence joins TRBV19 and TRBJ2-5, with TRBD2 matching 9 bases. J gave up 5 bases and V 3 bases, and 7 bases lay outside the gene matches. The CDR3 has 15 amino acids. Germline V CDR1 and CDR2: LNHDA, SQIVND (reference sequence). The CDR3 sequence: CASSMGVAGDETQYF. CDR3 nucleotide sequence: TGTGCCAGTAGTATGGGGGTAGCGGGAGACGAGACCCAGTACTTC.

This clonotype was recorded at least ten times. The chain combines TRBV28 with TRBJ2-3; no definite D call. Trimming removed 5 bases from V and 7 bases from J, with 7 bases in between. There are 11 residues in the CDR3. The germline CDR1 and CDR2 sequences are MDHEN and SYDVKM. The CDR3 DNA reads TGTGCCAGCAGTGAAGGTTATACGCAGTATTTT. Protein sequence: CASSEGYTQYF.

This clonotype occurred many times. This rearrangement joins TRBV19 to TRBJ1-3; D gene unclear. Trimming removed 10 bases from V and 0 bases from J, with 16 bases in between. The germline V gene has CDR1 LNHDA and CDR2 SQIVND (reference sequence). CDR3 length: 15 amino acids. CDR3 DNA: TGTGCCACCGAGTTGGACGGAACCTCTGGAAACACCATATATTTT. Its protein is CATELDGTSGNTIYF.